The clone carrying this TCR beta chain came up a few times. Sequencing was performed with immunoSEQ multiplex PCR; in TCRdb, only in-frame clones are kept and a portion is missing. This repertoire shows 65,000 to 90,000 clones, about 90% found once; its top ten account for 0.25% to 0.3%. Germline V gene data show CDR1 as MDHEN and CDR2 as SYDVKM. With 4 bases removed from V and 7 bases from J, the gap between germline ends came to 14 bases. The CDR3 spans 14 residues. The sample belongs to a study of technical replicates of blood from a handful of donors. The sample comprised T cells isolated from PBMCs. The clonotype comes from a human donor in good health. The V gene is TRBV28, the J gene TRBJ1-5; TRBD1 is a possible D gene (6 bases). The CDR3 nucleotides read TGTGCCAGCAGTTCCCCCGGGGGGGCCCAGCCCCAGCATTTT. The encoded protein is CASSSPGGAQPQHF.